Each of the 23 T cell receptor beta chains below was sequenced from the same sample in a study of vaccination and CD4 T cells after COVID-19. Their specific antigens are unknown. The Oncomine TCR Beta short-read assay sequenced DNA from cultured CD4+ T cells. TCRdb reprocessed the PCR reads via MiXCR and lists one record per CDR3 protein. The table records about 24,000 distinct CDR3 sequences, 30% of them present only once. Time point: late sampling 161 to 241 days after vaccination in a few convalescent patients. Treatment of the sample: roughly 11-day PBMC culture with coronavirus spike peptide pools or control peptides (ViraFEST assay). This material consisted of CD4+ T cells from blood, cultured in vitro, taken about 7 months after SARS-CoV-2 vaccination. These receptors were collected from a human donor who had recovered from COVID-19.

V and J are TRBV28 and TRBJ2-6; possibly TRBD1 or TRBD2 for D (5 bases each). The germline gives CDR1 MDHEN, CDR2 SYDVKM. CDR3 length: 18 amino acids. V was shortened by 3 bases and J by 2 bases, with 17 bases between the two germline ends. The CDR3 here is CASSFQSGSAPGANVLTF. For the CDR3, the DNA is TGTGCCAGCAGTTTTCAGTCAGGGAGCGCCCCTGGGGCCAACGTCCTGACTTTC.

This clonotype is deemed medium-sized. The rearrangement joins TRBV7-9 to TRBJ2-7; tentatively, D is TRBD2 (6 bases). The length of the CDR3 is 14 residues. Trimming pared 4 bases from V and 3 bases from J, leaving 13 bases between. The germline V gene encodes CDR1 SEHNR and CDR2 FQNEAQ (reference sequence). In nucleotides, the CDR3 is TGTGCCAGCAGCTCCGGCGGGGCAGACTACGAGCAGTACTTC. It translates to CASSSGGADYEQYF.

The chain has TRBV20-1 and TRBJ2-3; no clear D gene. The germline gives CDR1 DFQATT, CDR2 SNEGSKA (reference sequence). The CDR3 is 13 amino acids. Trimming left V 0 bases short and J 6 bases short, with 10 bases between. CDR3 sequence reads: CSARDPLRDTQYF. The CDR3 region has the DNA TGCAGTGCTAGAGACCCACTTAGGGATACGCAGTATTTT.

On this clonotype itself: This may be a read error, as it is one base from a much larger clone. The chain employs TRBV20-1 and TRBJ2-5; 11 positions agree with TRBD2. The CDR3 contains 15 residues. Germline V gene sequence: CDR1 DFQATT, CDR2 SNEGSKA (reference sequence). The CDR3 region has the DNA TGCAGTGCTAGTCTGCTAGCGGGGGGCCAAGGGACCCAGTACTTC. Its translation: CSASLLAGGQGTQYF.

The chain employs TRBV12-3 or TRBV12-4 and TRBJ2-7; D uncertain. This CDR3 contains 14 residues. Trimming pared 1 base from V and 0 bases from J, leaving 7 bases between. CDR3 in amino acids: CASSLDASSYEQYF. The CDR3 DNA reads TGTGCCAGCAGTTTAGACGCGAGCTCCTACGAGCAGTACTTC.

This clonotype appeared a single time. The chain joins TRBV1 to TRBJ1-1; the table's D call of TRBD1 was not tested on the DNA. TRBV1 is a pseudogene. The CDR3 runs 18 residues. CDR3 coding DNA: TGCACCAGCAGCCATAACCATTGGACAGGGGGTTTGAGCACTGAAGCTTTCTTT. It encodes CTSSHNHWTGGLSTEAFF.

The chain links TRBV7-8 to TRBJ2-5; weak D call: TRBD1 (6 bases). The CDR3 is 14 residues long. Germline CDR1 reads SGHVS; CDR2 reads FQNEAQ. With 4 bases removed from V and 2 bases from J, the gap between germline ends came to 11 bases. The CDR3 sequence is CASSSRRGQETQYF. The CDR3 DNA reads as TGTGCCAGCAGCTCCCGAAGGGGGCAAGAGACCCAGTACTTC.

This clonotype was picked up a small number of times. At one of its ends the junction is not consistent with the germline gene, which may arise from a read error. This chain uses TRBV27 with TRBJ1-1; D may be TRBD1 (6 bases). The length of the CDR3 is 13 residues. The germline V gene has CDR1 MNHEY and CDR2 SMNVEV (reference sequence). The CDR3 DNA is TGTGCCAGCAGTCCTACAGGGAACCCTGAAGCTTTCTTT. Its translation: CASSPTGNPEAFF.

This clonotype was recorded many times. The chain links TRBV20-1 to TRBJ2-5; D call uncertain. Between the trimmed V and J ends, which lost 3 bases and 7 bases, there was a span of 12 bases. CDR3 length: 12 residues. From germline, CDR1 is DFQATT and CDR2 SNEGSKA (reference sequence). DNA of the CDR3: TGCAGTGCTAGGCGCATTACGTGGACCCAGTACTTC. This gives the protein CSARRITWTQYF.

The chain recombines TRBV7-8 with TRBJ2-2; D is uncertain. The CDR3 length is 14 residues. Germline V gives CDR1 SGHVS, CDR2 FQNEAQ. Trimming took off 6 bases at V and 8 bases at J, with 16 bases between the two ends. The CDR3: CASSVGPSEGELFF. The CDR3 region has the DNA TGTGCCAGCAGTGTCGGGCCCTCCGAGGGGGAGCTGTTTTTT.

The chain uses TRBV2 and TRBJ2-5; D is possibly TRBD2 (6 bases). The V and J ends lost 11 bases and 3 bases respectively, with 13 bases between them. CDR1 is SNHLY, CDR2 FYNNEI, per germline. The CDR3 loop spans 12 amino acids. The DNA for the CDR3 is TGTGCCTCCGGGACTTCGAAAGAGACCCAGTACTTC. Protein: CASGTSKETQYF.

This clonotype was detected only a few times. V and J are TRBV28 and TRBJ1-2; D uncertain. Germline-derived CDR1 and CDR2 are MDHEN and SYDVKM. The CDR3 spans 13 residues. V lost 3 bases to trimming and J lost 1 base, with 6 bases between them. CDR3 sequence: CASSFSVNYGYTF. The CDR3 coding sequence is TGTGCCAGCAGTTTTTCAGTTAACTATGGCTACACCTTC.

This clonotype turned up a few times. The gene calls are TRBV20-1 and TRBJ2-7; D is undetermined. Germline V CDR1 and CDR2: DFQATT, SNEGSKA (reference sequence). V was clipped by 2 bases and J by 4 bases, with 15 bases between them. CDR3 length: 14 amino acids. CDR3 bases: TGCAGTGCTAGACCGGACCCAAGTCATTACGAGCAGTACTTC. Its protein is CSARPDPSHYEQYF.

The chain links TRBV7-3 to TRBJ2-1; tentatively, D is TRBD1 or TRBD2 (5 bases each). The V gene lost 5 bases and the J gene lost 4 bases, with 12 bases spanning the gap. The CDR3 consists of 14 residues. Germline loops: CDR1 SGHTA, CDR2 FQGTGA. The CDR3 sequence: CASSASGRYNEQFF. CDR3 sequence (DNA): TGTGCCAGCAGCGCCTCGGGGCGATACAATGAGCAGTTCTTC.

J is TRBJ2-7 and V is TRBV7-9; the match to TRBD2 covers 8 bases. With V trimmed by 5 bases and J by 7 bases, 13 bases remained unmatched. Looked up from germline, CDR1 is SEHNR and CDR2 is FQNEAQ (reference sequence). The CDR3 loop spans 15 amino acids. CDR3 in DNA: TGTGCCAGCAGCCGACTAGCGAAACCAGACAATGAGCAGTACTTC. Protein: CASSRLAKPDNEQYF.

The CDR3 DNA is TGTGCCAGCAGGGGGCGGGGGCGAAATGAGCAGTTCTTC. Translated: CASRGRGRNEQFF. The genes are TRBV2 and TRBJ2-1; tentative D call: TRBD2 (7 bases). Trimming pared 6 bases from V and 7 bases from J, leaving 13 bases between. Germline loops: CDR1 SNHLY, CDR2 FYNNEI. The CDR3 has 13 amino acids.

By frequency in the sample, this clonotype is medium-sized. The chain employs TRBV4-1 and TRBJ1-5; D possibly corresponds to TRBD1 (5 bases). The V gene lost 2 bases and the J gene lost 2 bases, with 7 bases spanning the gap. Per germline, CDR1 MGHRA and CDR2 YSYEKL. The CDR3 spans 14 residues. The CDR3 protein is CASSQQQGNQPQHF. The DNA of the CDR3 is TGCGCCAGCAGCCAACAACAGGGCAATCAGCCCCAGCATTTT.

The gene calls are TRBV7-2 and TRBJ2-1; D call uncertain. The CDR3 extends over 11 amino acids. Germline lookup yields CDR1 SGHTA and CDR2 FQGNSA. The V gene lost 5 bases and the J gene lost 10 bases, with 9 bases spanning the gap. This CDR3 is CASSTDLEQFF. CDR3 in DNA: TGTGCCAGCAGCACGGATCTGGAGCAGTTCTTC.

The chain carries TRBV20-1 and TRBJ2-5, with 11 bases identical to TRBD2. The germline V gene has CDR1 DFQATT and CDR2 SNEGSKA (reference sequence). CDR3 length: 15 residues. Trimming took 6 bases from V and 2 from J; bases not matched to a gene: 8. The CDR3 DNA sequence: TGCAGTGCACCACGCCGGACTAGCGGGCAAGAGACCCAGTACTTC. It yields the protein CSAPRRTSGQETQYF.

This chain joins TRBV15 and TRBJ2-4, with no clear D. The CDR3 has 16 amino acids. V lost 0 bases to trimming and J lost 0 bases, with 9 bases between them. Germline V gives CDR1 LNHNV, CDR2 YYDKDF (reference sequence). The DNA for the CDR3 is TGTGCCACCAGCAGAGATGGCGGCCTAGCCAAAAACATTCAGTACTTC. It yields the protein CATSRDGGLAKNIQYF.

A few counts support this clonotype. The chain combines TRBV15 with TRBJ1-5; D is unresolved. Trimming removed 2 bases at V and 1 base at J, with 12 bases between. Germline loops: CDR1 LNHNV, CDR2 YYDKDF (reference sequence). The CDR3 covers 16 residues. CDR3 sequence: CATSRPLQESNQPQHF. DNA of the CDR3: TGTGCCACCAGCAGACCCCTTCAAGAAAGCAATCAGCCCCAGCATTTT.

This clonotype was seen a few times. The chain joins TRBV6-5 to TRBJ1-5, with D possibly TRBD1 on 5 matching bases. The CDR3 contains 13 residues. V was trimmed by 2 bases and J by 4 bases, leaving 6 bases between them. Germline V gene data show CDR1 as MNHEY and CDR2 as SVGAGI. In DNA, the CDR3 is TGTGCCAGCAGTTACCAGGGTAATCAGCCCCAGCATTTT. Translation: CASSYQGNQPQHF.

The chain carries TRBV6-1 and TRBJ2-1; 7 nucleotides align to TRBD2. Looked up from germline, CDR1 is MNHNS and CDR2 is SASEGT. With 7 bases clipped from V and 5 bases from J, the junction kept 8 bases outside the gene matches. The CDR3 contains 14 residues. The CDR3 region has the DNA TGTGCCAGCATGACCCAGCGGGATGACAATGAGCAGTTCTTC. This encodes CASMTQRDDNEQFF.